This T cell receptor beta chain is from a study of CD8+ T cells in alopecia areata. Treatment of the sample: oral pan-JAK inhibitor, 5-10 mg twice daily. The germline V and J ends were trimmed by 0 bases and 7 bases, with 20 bases remaining between them. Germline V CDR1 and CDR2: SGHNT, YYREEE (reference sequence). The CDR3 totals 16 residues. Once RNA had been extracted, it was reverse transcribed into cDNA to act as the sequencing template. TCRdb's table, derived via immunoSEQ multiplex PCR, lists solely in-frame clones and lacks some. The sample lists around 200,000 clones, 50% to 60% occurring once. Regarding this clone: Its antigen remains unknown.

Regarding the study as a whole: Normal scalp showed lower clonality than lesional scalp, especially alopecia totalis/universalis. Persistence in scalp and blood during tofacitinib was observed for many expanded lesional clones. Having just one nonresponder leaves the connection between baseline CD8+ expansion and response unresolved. Scalp samples also yield sequences of resident alphabeta T cells from normal skin.

The V gene is TRBV5-4, the J gene TRBJ2-7; D gene uncertain. This material consisted of CD4+ T cells sorted from blood, taken at week 4, from a patient treated with tofacitinib. The sequence derives from a human donor with alopecia areata. In nucleotides, the CDR3 is TGTGCCAGCAGCTTGGGACGGAGAACCCAAGTGGGAGAGCAGTACTTC. It translates to CASSLGRRTQVGEQYF.